This T cell receptor beta chain was profiled in a study of cytomegalovirus exposure and HLA in healthy donors (dated by TCRdb to 2016 to 2017). As for the study more broadly: According to a later analysis, one platform produced both the approximately 110 validation repertoires and the 666 repertoires of the first cohort. The study aimed to test whether signatures of past pathogen exposure could be identified by cataloging public T cell receptors. Along with the roughly 610-subject first cohort, a separate validation cohort of over a hundred different subjects was used. The study combined high-throughput TCR immunosequencing, statistical association of individual TCRs with disease status, and machine learning to predict cytomegalovirus infection status. What the research found in general, with its limitations: Three of the identified cytomegalovirus-associated TCR beta chains were confirmed in vitro to be specific for cytomegalovirus antigens. Across donors, most TCR sequences were observed very rarely, whereas some public TCRs were present in many individuals. Subsequent analysis determined that TCRs grouped into clusters in the first cohort also showed a tendency toward co-occurrence across the roughly 130 validation repertoires, and approximately 94% of cluster scores exceeded 0. In the study, approximately 160 TCR beta chains were listed as associated with cytomegalovirus. The authors suggested that the approach could potentially be extended to other disease states and immunological phenotypes. The classifier was reported to diagnose cytomegalovirus status with high specificity and sensitivity in both the original and validation cohorts. A later analysis lacked HLA typing for the validation cohort, so it scored co-occurrence in that cohort across all 110 or so repertoires.

Donors formed part of the validation cohort, which comprised over a hundred subjects and was distinct from the first cohort of fewer than 750 subjects. Libraries were built with the immunoSEQ multiplex PCR assay. In the original analysis: A statistical classification framework was developed to diagnose cytomegalovirus status using the catalog of TCR beta chain sequences. TCRdb obtained this table from immuneACCESS and retained in-frame rearrangements with V and J assigned. These tables miss some clones; where compared with another copy, unresolved V genes account for less than half of the shortfall, and the remainder is unexplained. V, J and clone size reflect that table, while D and trimming were determined from the DNA. The sample yields about 300,000 clones; approximately 88% were counted once. The top ten clones comprise approximately 0.88% of the sample. Looking up the germline V gene yields CDR1 SNHLY and CDR2 FYNNEI. Germline trimming: 8 bases from V, 0 bases from J; junction bases outside gene matches: 15. Counted from cysteine to phenylalanine, this CDR3 has 17 amino acids. Only the CDR3 region is kept as DNA, spanning 51 bases read in frame from base 1.

On this clone: The specificity of this receptor is unknown. Qualities for individual bases were not recorded, and no much larger clone is one base off.

Sequenced material: PBMCs. This chain joins TRBV2 to TRBJ1-1; a stretch of 7 junction bases matches TRBD1. This clonotype originated in a woman between 18 and 29 years old in good health and CMV-seronegative. CDR3 sequence: CASPDREGKVLNTEAFF. The bases read TGTGCCAGCCCCGACAGGGAAGGGAAGGTCTTGAACACTGAAGCTTTCTTT.